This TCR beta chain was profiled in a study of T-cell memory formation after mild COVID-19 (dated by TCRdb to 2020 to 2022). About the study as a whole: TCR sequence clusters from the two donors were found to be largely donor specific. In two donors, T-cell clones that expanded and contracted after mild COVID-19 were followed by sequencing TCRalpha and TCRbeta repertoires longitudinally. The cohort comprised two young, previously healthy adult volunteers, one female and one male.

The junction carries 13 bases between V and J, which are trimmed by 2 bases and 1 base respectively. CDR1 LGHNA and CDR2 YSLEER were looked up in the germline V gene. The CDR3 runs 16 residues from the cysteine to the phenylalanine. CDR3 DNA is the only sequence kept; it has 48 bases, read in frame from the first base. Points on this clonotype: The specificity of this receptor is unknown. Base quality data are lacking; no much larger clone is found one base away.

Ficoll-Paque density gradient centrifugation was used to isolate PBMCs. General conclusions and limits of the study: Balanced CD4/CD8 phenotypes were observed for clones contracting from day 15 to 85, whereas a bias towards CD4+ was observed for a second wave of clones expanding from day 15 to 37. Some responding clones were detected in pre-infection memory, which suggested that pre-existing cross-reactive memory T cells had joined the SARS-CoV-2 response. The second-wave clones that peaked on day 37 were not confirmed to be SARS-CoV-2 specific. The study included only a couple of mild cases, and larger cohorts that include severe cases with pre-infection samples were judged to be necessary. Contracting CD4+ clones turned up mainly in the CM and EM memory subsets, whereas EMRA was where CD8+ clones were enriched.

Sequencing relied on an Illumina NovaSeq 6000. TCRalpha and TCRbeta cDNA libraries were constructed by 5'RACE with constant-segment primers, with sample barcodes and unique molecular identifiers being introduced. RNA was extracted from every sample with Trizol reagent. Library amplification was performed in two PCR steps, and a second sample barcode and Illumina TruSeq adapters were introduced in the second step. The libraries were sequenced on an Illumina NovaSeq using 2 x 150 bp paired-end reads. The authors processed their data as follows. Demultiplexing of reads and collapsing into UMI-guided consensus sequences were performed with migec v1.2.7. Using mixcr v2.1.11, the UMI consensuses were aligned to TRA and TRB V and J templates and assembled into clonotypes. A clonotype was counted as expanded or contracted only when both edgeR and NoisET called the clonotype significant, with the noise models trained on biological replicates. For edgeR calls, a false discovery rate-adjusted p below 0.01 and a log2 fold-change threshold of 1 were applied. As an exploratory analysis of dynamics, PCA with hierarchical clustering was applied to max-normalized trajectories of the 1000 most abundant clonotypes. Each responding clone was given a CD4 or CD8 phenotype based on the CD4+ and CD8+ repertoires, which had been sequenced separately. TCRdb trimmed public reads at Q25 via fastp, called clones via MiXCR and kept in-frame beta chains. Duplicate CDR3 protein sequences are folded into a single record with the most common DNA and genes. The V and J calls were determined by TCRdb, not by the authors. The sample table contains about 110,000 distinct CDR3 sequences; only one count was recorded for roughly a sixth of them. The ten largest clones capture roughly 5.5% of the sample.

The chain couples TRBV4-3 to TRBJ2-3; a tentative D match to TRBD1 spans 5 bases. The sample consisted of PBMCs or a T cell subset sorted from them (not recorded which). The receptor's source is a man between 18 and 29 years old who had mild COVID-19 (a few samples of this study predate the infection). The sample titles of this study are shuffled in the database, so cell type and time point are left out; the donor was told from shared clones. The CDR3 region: CASSQKTVLGTDTQYF. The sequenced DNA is TGCGCCAGCAGCCAAAAGACAGTACTGGGCACAGATACGCAGTATTTT.